This T cell receptor beta chain was retrieved from a study of T cell responses to AZD1222 COVID-19 vaccine. This CDR3 is built from 13 residues. V was trimmed by 0 bases and J by 4 bases, leaving 7 bases between them. Germline loops: CDR1 SGHDT, CDR2 YYEEEE. Clones were read by immunoSEQ multiplex PCR, and TCRdb kept only the in-frame ones, dropping some. This sample has 100,000 to 150,000 clones; roughly 91% occur once, and the top ten carry about 5%. This TCR derives from an adult who received the AZD1222 COVID-19 vaccine. This specimen consisted of peripheral blood, obtained 28 days after the second AZD1222 dose. The chain uses TRBV5-6 and TRBJ1-2; D gene ambiguous. CDR3 DNA: TGTGCCAGCAGCTTGGGTAGGACCTATGGCTACACCTTC. This translates into CASSLGRTYGYTF.